The 7 T cell receptor beta chains listed next were all sequenced from one sample in a study of cytomegalovirus exposure and HLA in healthy donors. The PCR was carried out with 60 Vbeta primers and 13 Jbeta primers. Sequencing used immunoSEQ multiplex PCR; TCRdb keeps in-frame clones, though not all of them. Among about 130,000 clones listed, 82% were seen once. Input material: PBMCs. The receptors come from a boy younger than 10 in good health and CMV-seronegative.

The chain couples TRBV7-2 to TRBJ1-5, with D possibly being TRBD1 (5 bases). V shed 4 bases and J shed 4 bases, with 14 bases lying between them. Germline CDR1 and CDR2: SGHTA and FQGNSA. The CDR3 runs 15 residues. The CDR3 nucleotides read TGTGCCAGCAGCTCAGGGCCGGGCGTAAATCAGCCCCAGCATTTT. It translates to CASSSGPGVNQPQHF. The full variable domain, completed using reference TRBV7-2 and TRBJ1-5, is GAGVSQSPSNKVTEKGKDVELRCDPISGHTALYWYRQSLGQGLEFLIYFQGNSAPDKSGLPSDRFSAERTGGSVSTLTIQRTQQEDSAVYLCASSSGPGVNQPQHFGDGTRLSIL.

V gene TRBV5-4 combines with J gene TRBJ2-5; a possible D gene is TRBD2 (6 bases). Judging by the DNA end, TRBJ2-7 fits better; the J call may be wrong. This CDR3 has 15 amino acids. Germline V lookup: CDR1 SGHNT, CDR2 YYREEE (reference sequence). CDR3 DNA: TGTGCCAGCAGTCCCCCGGGCGGGGTTTCCTACGAGCAGTACTTC. The encoded protein is CASSPPGGVSYEQYF.

This clone occurred a few times. CDR3 sequence: CASSQDRGGGGTEAFF. CDR3 nucleotide sequence: TGCGCCAGCAGCCAAGATCGAGGGGGGGGCGGCACTGAAGCTTTCTTT. V is TRBV4-3 and J is TRBJ1-1; possible D gene TRBD1, 6 bases. CDR3 length: 16 amino acids. V lost 0 bases and J 4 bases, leaving 15 bases between the germline ends. Germline loops: CDR1 LGHNA, CDR2 YSLEER.

The chain joins TRBV2 to TRBJ1-2, with 7 bases identical to TRBD1. The CDR3 is made up of 15 amino acids. The junction had 13 bases not matched to a gene; V was cut back by 5 bases and J by 7 bases. Per germline, CDR1 SNHLY and CDR2 FYNNEI. The CDR3 here is CASSPSTGRGSGYTF. DNA for the CDR3: TGTGCCAGCAGTCCTTCGACAGGGAGAGGGAGTGGCTACACCTTC.

The chain is built from TRBV5-1 and TRBJ2-3; D possibly corresponds to TRBD2 (5 bases). Germline V lookup: CDR1 SGHRS, CDR2 YFSETQ. The CDR3 totals 18 residues. V was pared by 1 base and J by 2 bases, with 20 bases between. The DNA of the CDR3 is TGCGCCAGCAGCTTGAGGGTTCTGGCGGAGCGGCCCACAGATACGCAGTATTTT. It yields the protein CASSLRVLAERPTDTQYF.

The rearrangement joins TRBV15 to TRBJ2-3, with D unclear. V dropped 0 bases and J dropped 9 bases, with 10 bases sitting between them. Germline V gene lookup returns CDR1 LNHNV and CDR2 YYDKDF (reference sequence). CDR3 length: 13 residues. CDR3 in amino acids: CATSREDKITQYF. Written as DNA, the CDR3 is TGTGCCACCAGCAGAGAAGACAAGATCACGCAGTATTTT. Complete variable domain (other parts from reference TRBV15 and TRBJ2-3): DAMVIQNPRYQVTQFGKPVTLSCSQTLNHNVMYWYQQKSSQAPKLLFHYYDKDFNNEADTPDNFQSRRPNTSFCFLDIRSPGLGDTAMYLCATSREDKITQYFGPGTRLTVL.

The chain links TRBV30 to TRBJ1-2; D possibly corresponds to TRBD1 (5 bases). This CDR3 is built from 10 residues. Germline V gene sequence: CDR1 GTSNPN, CDR2 SVGIG (reference sequence). Trimming took off 8 bases at V and 2 bases at J, with 6 bases between the two ends. DNA of the CDR3: TGTGCCCAGGGAAACTATGGCTACACCTTC. This gives the protein CAQGNYGYTF.